Sequencing of this T cell receptor (beta chain) was carried out in a study of blood T cell repertoires in COVID-19 (dated by TCRdb to 2018 to 2021). Study-wide context: The collaborator samples originated in the United States, Italy and Spain and spanned the acute and convalescent phases of COVID-19. The material from the prospective study consisted of cDNA or gDNA derived from T cells, B-cell-depleted T cells, or PBMCs. Deeply sampled blood TCRbeta repertoires from subjects exposed to, actively infected with, or recovered from COVID-19 were included in the dataset. The repertoires were released in a freely available public database intended as a resource for research on the immune response to SARS-CoV-2. Samples were obtained from the ongoing ImmuneRACE study (first 160 participants) and from some 1,300 subjects provided by 6 global collaborators. Nearly every sample came with metadata listing a de-identified subject ID, COVID-19 status, age in years and sex. Where available, HLA class I and class II types were taken from metadata supplied by the sample provider and were not determined by assay-based typing.

The CDR3 contains 15 residues, cysteine and phenylalanine counted. The sequence is cut down to CDR3 DNA, 45 bases in frame from base 1. Per the germline V gene, SGHDT is the CDR1 and YYEEEE is the CDR2. Trimming at the junction amounts to 3 bases on V and 2 bases on J, and the germline ends lie 11 bases apart. What the work shows at the level of the full study, not this receptor alone: The quantity of clinical and demographic metadata differed by source and by participant and was supplied without curation.

With respect to this clone: No cognate antigen has been identified for it. Base qualities are not provided; no much larger clone lies one nucleotide away.

In the prospective study, participants were roughly 18 to 95 years old, resided in approximately 25 geographic areas of the United States, and were enrolled through a virtual design. Cohort assignment in the prospective study relied on participant-reported clinical history from a screening survey and a study questionnaire. Recovered participants in ImmuneRACE Cohort 3 were defined by two consecutive negative NP/OP PCR tests, clearance by a healthcare professional, or resolution of symptoms. Each participant in the prospective study had whole blood, serum and a nasopharyngeal or oropharyngeal swab collected by mobile phlebotomists. Additional blood draws and questionnaires over an approximately two-month period could optionally be provided by prospective study participants. Prospective study blood samples were shipped either frozen or at room temperature before DNA extraction. The immunoSEQ Assay, a bias-controlled multiplex PCR, was used to amplify TCRbeta CDR3 regions from genomic DNA. Turning to the authors' computational methods: The number of nucleated cells in each sample was estimated from the amplification of reference gene primers within the assay. Sequence reads were collapsed and filtered to measure the absolute abundance of every unique TCRbeta CDR3 rearrangement. For each sample, productive Simpson clonality was calculated as the square root of Simpson's diversity index over productive rearrangements. Imported from immuneACCESS, the table was reduced by TCRdb to in-frame sequences with V and J called. These copies leave out some clones; in studies compared against another copy, an unresolved V gene accounts for under half, and the cause of the remainder is not known. The V and J calls and clone size come from that table; D and trimming were worked out from the DNA. This sample comprises some 270,000 clones, about 80% of them detected only once. The leading ten clones occupy around 3.5% of the sample.

The chain was built from TRBV5-6 and TRBJ1-4; tentative D gene TRBD1, with 6 bases matching. Sequencing was performed on PBMCs or T cells enriched from blood (not recorded which). This receptor was obtained from a man between 50 and 59 years old who had recovered from COVID-19. This receptor carries the CDR3 CASSSQGYTNEKLFF. The sequenced DNA: TGTGCCAGCAGCTCTCAGGGGTATACTAATGAAAAACTGTTTTTT.